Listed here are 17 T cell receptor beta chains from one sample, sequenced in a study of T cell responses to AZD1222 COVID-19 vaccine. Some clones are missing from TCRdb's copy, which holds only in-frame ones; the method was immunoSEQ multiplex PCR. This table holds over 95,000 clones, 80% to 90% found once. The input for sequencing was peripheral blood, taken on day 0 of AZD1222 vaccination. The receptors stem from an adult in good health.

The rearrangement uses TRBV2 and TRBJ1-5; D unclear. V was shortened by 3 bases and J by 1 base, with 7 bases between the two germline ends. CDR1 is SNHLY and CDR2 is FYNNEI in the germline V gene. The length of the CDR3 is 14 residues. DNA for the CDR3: TGTGCCAGCAGTGAGACTCAAAGCAATCAGCCCCAGCATTTT. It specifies CASSETQSNQPQHF.

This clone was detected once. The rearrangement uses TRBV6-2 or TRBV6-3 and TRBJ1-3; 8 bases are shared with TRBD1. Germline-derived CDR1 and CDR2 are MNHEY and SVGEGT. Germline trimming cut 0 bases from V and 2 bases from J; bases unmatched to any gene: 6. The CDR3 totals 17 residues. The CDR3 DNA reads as TGTGCCAGCAGTTACTCTTCGGACAGGGCGGCTGGAAACACCATATATTTT. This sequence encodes CASSYSSDRAAGNTIYF.

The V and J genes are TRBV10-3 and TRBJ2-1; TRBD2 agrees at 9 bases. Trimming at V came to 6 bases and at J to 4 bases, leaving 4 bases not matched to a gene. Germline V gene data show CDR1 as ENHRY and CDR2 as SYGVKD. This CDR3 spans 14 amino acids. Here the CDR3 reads CAIRPSGEYNEQFF. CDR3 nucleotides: TGTGCCATCAGGCCTAGCGGGGAGTACAATGAGCAGTTCTTC.

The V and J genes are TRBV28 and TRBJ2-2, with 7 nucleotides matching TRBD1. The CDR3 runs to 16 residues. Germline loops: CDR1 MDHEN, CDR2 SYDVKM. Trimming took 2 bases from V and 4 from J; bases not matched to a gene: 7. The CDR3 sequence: CASSLLRDRGTGELFF. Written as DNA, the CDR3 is TGTGCCAGCAGTTTACTCCGGGACAGAGGCACCGGGGAGCTGTTTTTT.

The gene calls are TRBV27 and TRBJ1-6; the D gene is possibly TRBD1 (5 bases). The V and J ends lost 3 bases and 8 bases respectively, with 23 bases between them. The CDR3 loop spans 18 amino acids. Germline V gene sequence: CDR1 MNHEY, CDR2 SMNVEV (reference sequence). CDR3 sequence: CASSLPGNLPDGDSPLHF. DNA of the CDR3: TGTGCCAGCAGTTTGCCAGGGAATCTCCCGGATGGGGATTCACCCCTCCACTTT.

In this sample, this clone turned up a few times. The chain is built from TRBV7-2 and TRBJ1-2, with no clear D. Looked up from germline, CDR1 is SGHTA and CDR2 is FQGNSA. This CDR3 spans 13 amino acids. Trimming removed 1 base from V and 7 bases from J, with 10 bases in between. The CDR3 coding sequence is TGTGCCAGCAGCTTAGAGAGTTCGGTTGGCTACACCTTC. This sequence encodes CASSLESSVGYTF.

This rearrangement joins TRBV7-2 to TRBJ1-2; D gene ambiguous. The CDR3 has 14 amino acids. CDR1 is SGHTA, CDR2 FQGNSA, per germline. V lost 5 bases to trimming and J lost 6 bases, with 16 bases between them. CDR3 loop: CASSLWTGMDGYTF. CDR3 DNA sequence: TGTGCCAGCAGCCTCTGGACTGGGATGGATGGCTACACCTTC. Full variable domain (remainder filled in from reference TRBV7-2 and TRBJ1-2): GAGVSQSPSNKVTEKGKDVELRCDPISGHTALYWYRQSLGQGLEFLIYFQGNSAPDKSGLPSDRFSAERTGGSVSTLTIQRTQQEDSAVYLCASSLWTGMDGYTFGSGTRLTVV.

DNA for the CDR3: TGTGCCAGCAGCTTAGCCGGTACAGGTCAGCCCCAGCATTTT. This encodes CASSLAGTGQPQHF. The genes are TRBV7-8 and TRBJ1-5; D is perhaps TRBD1 (5 bases). Looked up from germline, CDR1 is SGHVS and CDR2 is FQNEAQ. This CDR3 region has 14 residues. Trimming took 0 bases from V and 6 from J, leaving 9 bases between them.

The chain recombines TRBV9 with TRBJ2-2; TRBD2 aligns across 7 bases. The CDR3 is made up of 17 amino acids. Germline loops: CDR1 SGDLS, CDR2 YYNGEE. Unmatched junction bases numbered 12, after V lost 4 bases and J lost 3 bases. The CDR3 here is CASSLPRGGSHTGELFF. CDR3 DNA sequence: TGTGCCAGCAGCCTCCCCCGGGGCGGGAGTCACACCGGGGAGCTGTTTTTT.

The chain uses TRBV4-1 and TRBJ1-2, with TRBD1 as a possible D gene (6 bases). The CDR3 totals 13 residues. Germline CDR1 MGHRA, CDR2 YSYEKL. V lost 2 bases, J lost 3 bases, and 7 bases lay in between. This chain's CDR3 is CASSQTGHYGYTF. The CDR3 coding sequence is TGCGCCAGCAGCCAAACAGGGCACTATGGCTACACCTTC.

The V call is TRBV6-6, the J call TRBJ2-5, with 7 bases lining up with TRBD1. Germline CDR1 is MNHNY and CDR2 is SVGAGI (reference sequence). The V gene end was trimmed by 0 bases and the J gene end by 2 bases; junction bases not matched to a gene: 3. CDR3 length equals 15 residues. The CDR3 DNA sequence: TGTGCCAGCAGTTACTCGGGGACAGAACAAGAGACCCAGTACTTC. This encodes CASSYSGTEQETQYF.

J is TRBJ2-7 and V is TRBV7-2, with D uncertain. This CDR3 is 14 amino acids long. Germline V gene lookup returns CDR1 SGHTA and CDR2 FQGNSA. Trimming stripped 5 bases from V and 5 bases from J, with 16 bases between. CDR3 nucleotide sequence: TGTGCCAGCAGCCTGCCTCGGTGGAACCACGAGCAGTACTTC. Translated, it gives CASSLPRWNHEQYF.

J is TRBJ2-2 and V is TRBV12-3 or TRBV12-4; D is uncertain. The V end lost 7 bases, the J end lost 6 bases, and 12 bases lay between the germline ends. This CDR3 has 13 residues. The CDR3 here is CASTLTKAGELFF. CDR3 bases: TGTGCCAGCACCCTGACCAAGGCCGGGGAGCTGTTTTTT.

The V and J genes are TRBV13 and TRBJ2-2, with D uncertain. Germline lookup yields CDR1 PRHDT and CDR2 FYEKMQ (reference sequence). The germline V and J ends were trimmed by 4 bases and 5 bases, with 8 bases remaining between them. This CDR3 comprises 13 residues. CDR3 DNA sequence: TGTGCCAGCAGCTCTACTACTACCGGGGAGCTGTTTTTT. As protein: CASSSTTTGELFF.

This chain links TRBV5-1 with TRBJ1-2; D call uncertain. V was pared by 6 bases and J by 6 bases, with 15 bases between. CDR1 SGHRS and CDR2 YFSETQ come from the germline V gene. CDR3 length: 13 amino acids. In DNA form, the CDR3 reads TGCGCCAGCAACCCTACCTCGGGGAATGGCTACACCTTC. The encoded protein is CASNPTSGNGYTF.

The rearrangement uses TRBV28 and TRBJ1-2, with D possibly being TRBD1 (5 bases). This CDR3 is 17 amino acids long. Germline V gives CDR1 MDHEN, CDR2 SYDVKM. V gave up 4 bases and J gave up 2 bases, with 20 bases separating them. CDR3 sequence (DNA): TGTGCCAGCAGTTCCTTCTTGGGTCGGGGGTGGAACTATGGCTACACCTTC. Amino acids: CASSSFLGRGWNYGYTF.

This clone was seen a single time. The CDR3 DNA is TGTGCCAGTAGTATAGAGCGGTCCGGGTACAATCAGCCCCAGCATTTT. It encodes CASSIERSGYNQPQHF. The J gene is TRBJ1-5, the V gene TRBV19; D ambiguous. The CDR3 has 16 amino acids. The V and J ends lost 0 bases and 3 bases respectively, with 12 bases between them. Germline CDR1 and CDR2: LNHDA and SQIVND (reference sequence).